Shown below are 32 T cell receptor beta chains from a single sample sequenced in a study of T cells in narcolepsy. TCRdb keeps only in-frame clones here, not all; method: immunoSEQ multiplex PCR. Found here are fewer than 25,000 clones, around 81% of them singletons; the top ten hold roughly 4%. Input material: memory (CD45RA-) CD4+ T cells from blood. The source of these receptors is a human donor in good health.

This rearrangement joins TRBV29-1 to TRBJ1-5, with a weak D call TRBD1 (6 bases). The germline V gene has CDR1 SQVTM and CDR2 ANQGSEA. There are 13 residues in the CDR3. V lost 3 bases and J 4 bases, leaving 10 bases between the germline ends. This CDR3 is CSVDQGPNQPQHF. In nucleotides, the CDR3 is TGCAGCGTTGACCAGGGGCCTAATCAGCCCCAGCATTTT. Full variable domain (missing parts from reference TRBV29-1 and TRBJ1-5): SAVISQKPSRDICQRGTSLTIQCQVDSQVTMMFWYRQQPGQSLTLIATANQGSEATYESGFVIDKFPISRPNLTFSTLTVSNMSPEDSSIYLCSVDQGPNQPQHFGDGTRLSIL.

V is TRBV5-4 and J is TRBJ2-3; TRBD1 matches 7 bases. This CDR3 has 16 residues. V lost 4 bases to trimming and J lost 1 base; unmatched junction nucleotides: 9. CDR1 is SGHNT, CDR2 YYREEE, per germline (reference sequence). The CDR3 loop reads CASSPAFTGGTDTQYF. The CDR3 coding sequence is TGTGCCAGCAGCCCAGCCTTTACAGGGGGCACAGATACGCAGTATTTT.

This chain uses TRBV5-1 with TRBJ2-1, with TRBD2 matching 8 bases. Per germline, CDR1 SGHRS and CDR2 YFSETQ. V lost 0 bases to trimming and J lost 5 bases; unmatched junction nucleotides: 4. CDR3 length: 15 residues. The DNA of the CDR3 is TGCGCCAGCAGCTTGGTGAGCGGGGGAGACAATGAGCAGTTCTTC. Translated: CASSLVSGGDNEQFF.

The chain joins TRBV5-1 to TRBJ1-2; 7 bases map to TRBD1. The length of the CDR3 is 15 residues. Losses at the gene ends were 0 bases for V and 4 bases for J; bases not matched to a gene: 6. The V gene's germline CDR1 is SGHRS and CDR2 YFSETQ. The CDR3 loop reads CASSLDGQALYGYTF. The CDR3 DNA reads TGCGCCAGCAGCTTGGACGGACAGGCGCTCTATGGCTACACCTTC. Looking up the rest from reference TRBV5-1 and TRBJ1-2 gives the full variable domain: KAGVTQTPRYLIKTRGQQVTLSCSPISGHRSVSWYQQTPGQGLQFLFEYFSETQRNKGNFPGRFSGRQFSNSRSEMNVSTLELGDSALYLCASSLDGQALYGYTFGSGTRLTVV.

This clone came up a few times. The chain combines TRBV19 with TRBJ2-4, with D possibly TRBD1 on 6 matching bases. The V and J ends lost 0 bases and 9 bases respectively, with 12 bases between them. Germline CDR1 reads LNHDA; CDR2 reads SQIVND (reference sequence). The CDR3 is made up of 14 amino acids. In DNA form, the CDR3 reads TGTGCCAGTAGTATAGATCCAGGGGCGACCATTCAGTACTTC. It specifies CASSIDPGATIQYF.

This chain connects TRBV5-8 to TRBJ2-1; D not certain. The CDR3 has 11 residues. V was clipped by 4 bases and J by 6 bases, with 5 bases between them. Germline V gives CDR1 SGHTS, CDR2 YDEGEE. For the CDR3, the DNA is TGTGCCAGCAGCCCGTTCAATGAGCAGTTCTTC. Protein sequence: CASSPFNEQFF. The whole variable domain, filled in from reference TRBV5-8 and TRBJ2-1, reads EAGVTQSPTHLIKTRGQQATLRCSPISGHTSVYWYQQALGLGLQFLLWYDEGEERNRGNFPPRFSGRQFPNYSSELNVNALELEDSALYLCASSPFNEQFFGPGTRLTVL.

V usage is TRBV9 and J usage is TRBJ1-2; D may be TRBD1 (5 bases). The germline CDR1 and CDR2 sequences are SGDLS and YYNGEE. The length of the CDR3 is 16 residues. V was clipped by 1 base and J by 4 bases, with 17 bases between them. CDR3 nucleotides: TGTGCCAGCAGCGTAAGCCAGGGCCTGGGCAGCTATGGCTACACCTTC. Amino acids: CASSVSQGLGSYGYTF.

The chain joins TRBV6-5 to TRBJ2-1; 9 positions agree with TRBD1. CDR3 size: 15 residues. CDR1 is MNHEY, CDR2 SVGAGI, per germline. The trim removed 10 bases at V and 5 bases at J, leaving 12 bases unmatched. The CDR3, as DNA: TGTGCCACCAGAGGACTGGGACAGGGAAACAATGAGCAGTTCTTC. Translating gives CATRGLGQGNNEQFF.

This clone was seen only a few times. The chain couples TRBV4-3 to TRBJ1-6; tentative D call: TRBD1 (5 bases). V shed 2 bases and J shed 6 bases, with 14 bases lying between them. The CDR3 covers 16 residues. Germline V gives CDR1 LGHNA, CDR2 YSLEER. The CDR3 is CASSQLTGLGNSPLHF. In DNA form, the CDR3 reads TGCGCCAGCAGCCAACTCACAGGTTTGGGTAATTCACCCCTCCACTTT.

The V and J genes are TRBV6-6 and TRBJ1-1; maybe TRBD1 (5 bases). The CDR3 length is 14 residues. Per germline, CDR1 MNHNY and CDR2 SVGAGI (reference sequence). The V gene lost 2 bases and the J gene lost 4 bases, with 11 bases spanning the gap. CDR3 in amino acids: CASSYEGGGTEAFF. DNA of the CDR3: TGTGCCAGCAGTTACGAGGGTGGGGGCACTGAAGCTTTCTTT.

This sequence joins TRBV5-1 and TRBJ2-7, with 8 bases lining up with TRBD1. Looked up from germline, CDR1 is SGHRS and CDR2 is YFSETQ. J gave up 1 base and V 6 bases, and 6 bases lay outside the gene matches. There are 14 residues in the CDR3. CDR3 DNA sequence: TGCGCCAGCAAACCGACAGGGGCGTCCTACGAGCAGTACTTC. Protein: CASKPTGASYEQYF.

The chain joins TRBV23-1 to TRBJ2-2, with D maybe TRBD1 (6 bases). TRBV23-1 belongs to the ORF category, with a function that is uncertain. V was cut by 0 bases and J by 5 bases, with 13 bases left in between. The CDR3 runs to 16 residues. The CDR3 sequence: CASSQSQGRGTGELFF. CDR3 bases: TGCGCCAGCAGTCAATCCCAGGGGCGCGGAACCGGGGAGCTGTTTTTT.

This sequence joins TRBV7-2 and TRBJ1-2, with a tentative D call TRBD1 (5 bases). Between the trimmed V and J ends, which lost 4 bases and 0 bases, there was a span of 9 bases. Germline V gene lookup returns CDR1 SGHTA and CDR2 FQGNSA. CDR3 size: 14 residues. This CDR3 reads CASSSDTANYGYTF. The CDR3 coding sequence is TGTGCCAGCAGCTCGGACACAGCTAACTATGGCTACACCTTC.

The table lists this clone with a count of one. The CDR3 sequence is CSVVLAGRFEQFF. The CDR3 bases are TGCAGCGTTGTACTAGCGGGGAGGTTTGAGCAGTTCTTC. The rearrangement joins TRBV29-1 to TRBJ2-1; TRBD2 aligns across 10 bases. This CDR3 comprises 13 residues. With 4 bases clipped from V and 9 bases from J, the junction kept 6 bases outside the gene matches. The germline gives CDR1 SQVTM, CDR2 ANQGSEA.

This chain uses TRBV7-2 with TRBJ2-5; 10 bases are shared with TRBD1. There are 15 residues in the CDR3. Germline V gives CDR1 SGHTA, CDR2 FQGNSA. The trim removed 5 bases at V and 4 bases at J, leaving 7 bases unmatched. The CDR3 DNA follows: TGTGCCAGCAGCCCTGGGGACAGGGGCTCAGAGACCCAGTACTTC. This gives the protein CASSPGDRGSETQYF. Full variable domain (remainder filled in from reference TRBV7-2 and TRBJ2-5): GAGVSQSPSNKVTEKGKDVELRCDPISGHTALYWYRQSLGQGLEFLIYFQGNSAPDKSGLPSDRFSAERTGGSVSTLTIQRTQQEDSAVYLCASSPGDRGSETQYFGPGTRLLVL.

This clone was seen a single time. The CDR3 nucleotides read TGTGCCAGCAGCTTAATTGCAGGGGATCAGCCCCAGCATTTT. This translates into CASSLIAGDQPQHF. The rearrangement links TRBV7-2 to TRBJ1-5; possible D gene TRBD1, 6 bases. V was trimmed by 2 bases and J by 5 bases, leaving 10 bases between them. Germline-derived CDR1 and CDR2 are SGHTA and FQGNSA. The CDR3 is 14 amino acids. Looking up the rest from reference TRBV7-2 and TRBJ1-5 gives the full variable domain: GAGVSQSPSNKVTEKGKDVELRCDPISGHTALYWYRQSLGQGLEFLIYFQGNSAPDKSGLPSDRFSAERTGGSVSTLTIQRTQQEDSAVYLCASSLIAGDQPQHFGDGTRLSIL.

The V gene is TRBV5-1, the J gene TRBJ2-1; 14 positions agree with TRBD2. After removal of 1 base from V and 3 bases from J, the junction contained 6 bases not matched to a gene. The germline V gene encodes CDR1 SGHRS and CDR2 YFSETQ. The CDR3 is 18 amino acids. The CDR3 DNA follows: TGCGCCAGCAGCTTGAGCGGGACTAGCGGGGGACTCTACAATGAGCAGTTCTTC. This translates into CASSLSGTSGGLYNEQFF.

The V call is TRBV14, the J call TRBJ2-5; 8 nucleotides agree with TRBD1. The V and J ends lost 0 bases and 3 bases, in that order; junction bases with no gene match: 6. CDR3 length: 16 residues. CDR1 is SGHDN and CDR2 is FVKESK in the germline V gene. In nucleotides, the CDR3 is TGTGCCAGCAGCCAAGATCTTACAGGGGGTAAAGAGACCCAGTACTTC. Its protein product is CASSQDLTGGKETQYF.

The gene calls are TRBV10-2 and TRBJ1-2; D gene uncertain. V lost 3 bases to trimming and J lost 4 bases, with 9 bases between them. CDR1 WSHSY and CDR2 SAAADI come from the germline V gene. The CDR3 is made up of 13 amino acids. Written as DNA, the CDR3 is TGCGCCAGCAGTGACGGCGGGCTCTATGGCTACACCTTC. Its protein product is CASSDGGLYGYTF.

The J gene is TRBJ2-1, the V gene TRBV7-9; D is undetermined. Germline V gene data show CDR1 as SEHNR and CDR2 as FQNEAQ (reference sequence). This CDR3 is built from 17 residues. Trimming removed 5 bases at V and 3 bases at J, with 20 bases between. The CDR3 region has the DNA TGTGCCAGCAGCCTAAGCGCGGCTAGTTTCGGCTACAATGAGCAGTTCTTC. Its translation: CASSLSAASFGYNEQFF.

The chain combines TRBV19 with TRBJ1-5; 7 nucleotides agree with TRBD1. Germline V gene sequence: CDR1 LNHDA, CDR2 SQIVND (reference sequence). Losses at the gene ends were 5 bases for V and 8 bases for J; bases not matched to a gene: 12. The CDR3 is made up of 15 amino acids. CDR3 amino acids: CASSRPTGQLEPQHF. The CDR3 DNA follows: TGTGCCAGTAGTCGTCCGACAGGGCAACTTGAGCCCCAGCATTTT.

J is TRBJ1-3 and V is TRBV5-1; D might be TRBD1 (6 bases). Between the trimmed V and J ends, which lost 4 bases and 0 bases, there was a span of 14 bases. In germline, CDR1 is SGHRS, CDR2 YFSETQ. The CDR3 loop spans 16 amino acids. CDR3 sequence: CASSIQGPNSGNTIYF. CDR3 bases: TGCGCCAGCAGCATACAGGGACCAAACTCTGGAAACACCATATATTTT.

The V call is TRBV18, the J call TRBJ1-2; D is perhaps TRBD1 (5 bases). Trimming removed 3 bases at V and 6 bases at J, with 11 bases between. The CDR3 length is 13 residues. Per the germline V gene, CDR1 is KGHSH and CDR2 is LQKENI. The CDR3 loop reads CASSPRPGDGYTF. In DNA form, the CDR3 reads TGTGCCAGCTCACCGAGACCGGGGGATGGCTACACCTTC.

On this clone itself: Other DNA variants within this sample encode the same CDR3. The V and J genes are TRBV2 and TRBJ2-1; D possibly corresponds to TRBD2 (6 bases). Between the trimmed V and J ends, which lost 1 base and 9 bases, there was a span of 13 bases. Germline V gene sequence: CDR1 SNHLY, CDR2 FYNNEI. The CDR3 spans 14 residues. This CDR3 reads CASSEGRGPGEQFF. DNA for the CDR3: TGTGCCAGCAGTGAAGGGCGGGGTCCGGGTGAGCAGTTCTTC.

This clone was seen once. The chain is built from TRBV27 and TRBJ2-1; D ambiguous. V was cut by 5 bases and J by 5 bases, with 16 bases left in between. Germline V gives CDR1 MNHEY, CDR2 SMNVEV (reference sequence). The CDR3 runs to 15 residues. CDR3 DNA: TGTGCCAGCAGTCCCAGCCTGATTAATAACAATGAGCAGTTCTTC. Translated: CASSPSLINNNEQFF.

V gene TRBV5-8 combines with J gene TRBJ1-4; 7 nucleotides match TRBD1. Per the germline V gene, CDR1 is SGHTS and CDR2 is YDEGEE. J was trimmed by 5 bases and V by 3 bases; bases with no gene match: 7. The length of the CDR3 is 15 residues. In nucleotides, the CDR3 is TGTGCCAGCAGCTACTACAGGGGAGGGAATGAAAAACTGTTTTTT. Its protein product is CASSYYRGGNEKLFF.

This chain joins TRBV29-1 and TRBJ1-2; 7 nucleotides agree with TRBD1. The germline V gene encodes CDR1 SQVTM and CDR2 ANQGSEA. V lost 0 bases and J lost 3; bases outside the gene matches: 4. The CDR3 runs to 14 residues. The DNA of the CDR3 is TGCAGCGTTGAAGATGAGGGACAGTACTATGGCTACACCTTC. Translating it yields CSVEDEGQYYGYTF.

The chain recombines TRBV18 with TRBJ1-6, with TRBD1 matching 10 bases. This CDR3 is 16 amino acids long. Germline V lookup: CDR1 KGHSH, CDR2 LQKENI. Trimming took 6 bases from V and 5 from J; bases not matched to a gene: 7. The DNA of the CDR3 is TGTGCCAGCTCGCCTCGGACAGGGGGGAATAATTCACCCCTCCACTTT. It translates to CASSPRTGGNNSPLHF.

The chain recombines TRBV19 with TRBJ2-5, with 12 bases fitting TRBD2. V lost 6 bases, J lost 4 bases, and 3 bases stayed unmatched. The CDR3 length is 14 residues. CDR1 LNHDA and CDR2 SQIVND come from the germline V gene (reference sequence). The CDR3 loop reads CASRRTSGVETQYF. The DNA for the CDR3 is TGTGCCAGTAGACGGACTAGCGGGGTAGAGACCCAGTACTTC.

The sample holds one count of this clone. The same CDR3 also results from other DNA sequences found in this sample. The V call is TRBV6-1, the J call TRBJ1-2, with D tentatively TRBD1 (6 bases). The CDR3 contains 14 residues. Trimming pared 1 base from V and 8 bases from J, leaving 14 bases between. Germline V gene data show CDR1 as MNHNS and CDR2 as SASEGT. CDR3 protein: CASSEVTGGRGYTF. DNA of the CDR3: TGTGCCAGCAGTGAAGTTACGGGGGGGCGAGGCTACACCTTC.

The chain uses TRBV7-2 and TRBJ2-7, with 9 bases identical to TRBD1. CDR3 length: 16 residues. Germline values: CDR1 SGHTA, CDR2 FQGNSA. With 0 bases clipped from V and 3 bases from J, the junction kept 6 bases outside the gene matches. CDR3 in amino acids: CASSLAVGGQGYEQYF. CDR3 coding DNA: TGTGCCAGCAGCTTAGCGGTTGGGGGACAGGGCTACGAGCAGTACTTC.

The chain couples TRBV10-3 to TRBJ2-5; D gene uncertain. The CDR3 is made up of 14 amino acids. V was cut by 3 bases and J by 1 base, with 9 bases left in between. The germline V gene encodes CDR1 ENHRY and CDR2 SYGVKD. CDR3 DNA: TGTGCCATCAGTGACTCACATAGCCAAGAGACCCAGTACTTC. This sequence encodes CAISDSHSQETQYF.